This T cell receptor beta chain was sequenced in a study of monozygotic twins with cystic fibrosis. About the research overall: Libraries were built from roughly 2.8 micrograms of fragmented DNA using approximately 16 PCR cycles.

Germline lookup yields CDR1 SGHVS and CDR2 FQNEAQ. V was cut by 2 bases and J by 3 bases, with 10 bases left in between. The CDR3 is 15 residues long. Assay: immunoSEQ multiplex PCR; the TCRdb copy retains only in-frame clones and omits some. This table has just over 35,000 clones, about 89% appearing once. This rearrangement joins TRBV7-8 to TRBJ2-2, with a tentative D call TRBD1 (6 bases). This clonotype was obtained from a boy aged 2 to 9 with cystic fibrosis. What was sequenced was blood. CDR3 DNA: TGTGCCAGCAGCTTATGGGGGCGCGACACCGGGGAGCTGTTTTTT. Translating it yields CASSLWGRDTGELFF.